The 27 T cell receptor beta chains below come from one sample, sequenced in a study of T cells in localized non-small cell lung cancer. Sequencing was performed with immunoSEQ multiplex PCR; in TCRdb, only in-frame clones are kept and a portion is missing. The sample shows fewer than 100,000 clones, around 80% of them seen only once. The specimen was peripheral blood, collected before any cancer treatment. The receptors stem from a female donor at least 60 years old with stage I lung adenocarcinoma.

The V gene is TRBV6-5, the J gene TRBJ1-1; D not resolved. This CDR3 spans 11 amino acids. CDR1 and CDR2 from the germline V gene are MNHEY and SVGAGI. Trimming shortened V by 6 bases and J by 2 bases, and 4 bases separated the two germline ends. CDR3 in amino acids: CASRRNTEAFF. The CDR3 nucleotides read TGTGCCAGCAGACGTAACACTGAAGCTTTCTTT.

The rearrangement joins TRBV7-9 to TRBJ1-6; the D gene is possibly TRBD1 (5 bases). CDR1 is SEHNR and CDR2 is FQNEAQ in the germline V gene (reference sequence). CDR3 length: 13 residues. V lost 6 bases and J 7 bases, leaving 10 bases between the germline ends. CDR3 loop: CASSKQVNSPLHF. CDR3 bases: TGTGCCAGCAGTAAACAGGTCAATTCACCCCTCCACTTT.

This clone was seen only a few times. CDR3 sequence (DNA): TGTGCCAGCAGCCCGACGGGGGGAGAATATAGCAATCAGCCCCAGCATTTT. Translation gives CASSPTGGEYSNQPQHF. The chain uses TRBV7-6 and TRBJ1-5; tentative D call: TRBD1 (5 bases). The CDR3 totals 17 residues. Germline V lookup: CDR1 SGHVS, CDR2 FNYEAQ. Trimming removed 5 bases at V and 0 bases at J, with 17 bases between.

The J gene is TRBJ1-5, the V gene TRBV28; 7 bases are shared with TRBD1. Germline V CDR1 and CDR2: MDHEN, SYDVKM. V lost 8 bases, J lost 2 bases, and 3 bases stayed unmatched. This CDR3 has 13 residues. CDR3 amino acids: CASSTGGNQPQHF. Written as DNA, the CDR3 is TGTGCCAGCTCAACAGGGGGCAATCAGCCCCAGCATTTT.

The CDR3 spells CASSLTGDYGYTF. CDR3 nucleotide sequence: TGTGCCAGCAGTCTGACAGGGGACTATGGCTACACCTTC. V and J are TRBV6-1 and TRBJ1-2, with 8 bases lining up with TRBD1. The CDR3 sequence is 13 residues long. From germline, CDR1 is MNHNS and CDR2 SASEGT. The V and J ends lost 5 bases and 3 bases, in that order; junction bases with no gene match: 2.

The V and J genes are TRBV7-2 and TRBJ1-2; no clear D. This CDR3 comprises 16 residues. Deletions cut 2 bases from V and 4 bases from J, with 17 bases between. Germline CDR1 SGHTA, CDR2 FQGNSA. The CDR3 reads CASSLSRTRIRYGYTF. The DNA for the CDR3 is TGTGCCAGCAGCTTATCAAGGACGAGAATTCGCTATGGCTACACCTTC.

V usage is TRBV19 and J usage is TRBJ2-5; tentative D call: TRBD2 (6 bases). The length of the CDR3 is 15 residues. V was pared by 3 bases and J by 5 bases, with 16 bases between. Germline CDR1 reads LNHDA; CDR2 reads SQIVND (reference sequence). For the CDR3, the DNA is TGTGCCAGTAGTATTTTGGGAGGTCGTTTGGAGACCCAGTACTTC. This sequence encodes CASSILGGRLETQYF.

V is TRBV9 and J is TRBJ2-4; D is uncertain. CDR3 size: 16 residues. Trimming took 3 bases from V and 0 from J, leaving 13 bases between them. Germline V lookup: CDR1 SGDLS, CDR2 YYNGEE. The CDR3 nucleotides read TGTGCCAGCAGCGCGAGCCGCAGTGTAGCCAAAAACATTCAGTACTTC. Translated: CASSASRSVAKNIQYF. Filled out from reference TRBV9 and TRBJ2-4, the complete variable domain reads DSGVTQTPKHLITATGQRVTLRCSPRSGDLSVYWYQQSLDQGLQFLIQYYNGEERAKGNILERFSAQQFPDLHSELNLSSLELGDSALYFCASSASRSVAKNIQYFGAGTRLSVL.

CDR3 nucleotide sequence: TGTGCCAGCAGTGATCCTGCAACTAATGAAAAACTGTTTTTT. Translating it yields CASSDPATNEKLFF. V and J are TRBV2 and TRBJ1-4; no clear D gene. V was trimmed by 3 bases and J by 0 bases, leaving 5 bases between them. Germline assignment: CDR1 SNHLY and CDR2 FYNNEI. The length of the CDR3 is 14 residues.

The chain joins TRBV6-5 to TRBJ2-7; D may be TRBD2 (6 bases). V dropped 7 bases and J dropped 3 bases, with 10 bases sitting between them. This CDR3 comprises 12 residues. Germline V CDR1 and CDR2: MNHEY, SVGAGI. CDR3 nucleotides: TGTGCCAGCACCAGTAGCGGCTACGAGCAGTACTTC. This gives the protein CASTSSGYEQYF.

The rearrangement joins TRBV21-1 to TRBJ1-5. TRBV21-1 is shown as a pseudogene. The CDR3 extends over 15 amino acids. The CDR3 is CASSKGGGGGQPQHF. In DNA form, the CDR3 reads TGTGCCAGCAGCAAAGGGGGGGGCGGTGGTCAGCCCCAGCATTTT.

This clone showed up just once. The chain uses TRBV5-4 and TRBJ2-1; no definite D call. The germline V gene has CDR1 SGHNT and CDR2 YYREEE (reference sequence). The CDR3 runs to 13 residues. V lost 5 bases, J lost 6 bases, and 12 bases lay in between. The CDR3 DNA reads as TGTGCCAGCAGGCCAGCCTACTTCAATGAGCAGTTCTTC. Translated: CASRPAYFNEQFF.

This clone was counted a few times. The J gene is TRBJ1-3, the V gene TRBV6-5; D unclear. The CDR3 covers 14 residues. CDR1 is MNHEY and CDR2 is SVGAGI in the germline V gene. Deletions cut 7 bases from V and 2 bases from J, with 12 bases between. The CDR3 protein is CASNGLGPGNTIYF. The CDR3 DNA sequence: TGTGCCAGCAACGGGTTGGGCCCTGGAAACACCATATATTTT.

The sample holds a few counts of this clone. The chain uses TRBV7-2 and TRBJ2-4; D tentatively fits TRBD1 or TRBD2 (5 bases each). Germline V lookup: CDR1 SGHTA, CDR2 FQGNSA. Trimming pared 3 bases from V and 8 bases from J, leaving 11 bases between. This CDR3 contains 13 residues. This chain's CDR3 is CASSFPRGHIQYF. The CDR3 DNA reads TGTGCCAGCAGCTTTCCGAGGGGTCACATTCAGTACTTC.

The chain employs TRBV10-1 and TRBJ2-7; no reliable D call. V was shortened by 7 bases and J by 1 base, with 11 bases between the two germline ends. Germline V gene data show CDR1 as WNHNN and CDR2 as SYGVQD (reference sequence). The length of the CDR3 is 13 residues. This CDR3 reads CASKPLGSYEQYF. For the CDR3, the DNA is TGCGCCAGCAAGCCGCTGGGATCCTACGAGCAGTACTTC.

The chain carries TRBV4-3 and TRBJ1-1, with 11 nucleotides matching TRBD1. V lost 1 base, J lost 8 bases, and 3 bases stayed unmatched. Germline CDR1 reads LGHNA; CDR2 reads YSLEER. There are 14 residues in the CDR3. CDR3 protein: CASSQGTGGSEAFF. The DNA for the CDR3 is TGCGCCAGCAGCCAAGGGACAGGGGGCTCCGAAGCTTTCTTT.

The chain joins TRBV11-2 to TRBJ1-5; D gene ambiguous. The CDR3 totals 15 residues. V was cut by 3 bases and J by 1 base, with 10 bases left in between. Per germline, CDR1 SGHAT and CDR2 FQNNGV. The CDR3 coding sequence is TGTGCCAGCAGCTTCGAGTTGGGAAGCAATCAGCCCCAGCATTTT. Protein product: CASSFELGSNQPQHF.

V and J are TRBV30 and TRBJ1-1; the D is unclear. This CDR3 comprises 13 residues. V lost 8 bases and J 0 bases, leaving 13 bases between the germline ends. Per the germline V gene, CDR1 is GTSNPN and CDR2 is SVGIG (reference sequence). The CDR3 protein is CASRTLVNTEAFF. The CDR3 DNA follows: TGTGCCAGTCGGACCTTGGTGAACACTGAAGCTTTCTTT.

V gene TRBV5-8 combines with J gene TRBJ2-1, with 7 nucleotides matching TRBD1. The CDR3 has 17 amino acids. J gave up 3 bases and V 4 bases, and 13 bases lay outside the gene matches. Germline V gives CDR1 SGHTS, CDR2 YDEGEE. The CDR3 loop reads CASSPIGTAGLYNEQFF. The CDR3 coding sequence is TGTGCCAGCAGCCCTATCGGGACAGCCGGGCTCTACAATGAGCAGTTCTTC.

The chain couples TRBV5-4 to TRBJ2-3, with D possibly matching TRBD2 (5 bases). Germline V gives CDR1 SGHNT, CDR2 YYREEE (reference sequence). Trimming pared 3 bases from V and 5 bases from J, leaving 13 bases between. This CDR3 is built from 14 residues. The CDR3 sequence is CASSSRPAGDTQYF. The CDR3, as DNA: TGTGCCAGCAGCTCTCGACCCGCGGGAGATACGCAGTATTTT.

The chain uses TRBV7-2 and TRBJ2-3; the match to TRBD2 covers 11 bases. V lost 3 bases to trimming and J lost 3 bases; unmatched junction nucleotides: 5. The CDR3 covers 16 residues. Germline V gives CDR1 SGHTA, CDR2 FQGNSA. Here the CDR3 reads CASSFRTSGPTDTQYF. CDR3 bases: TGTGCCAGCAGCTTTCGGACTAGCGGGCCAACAGATACGCAGTATTTT.

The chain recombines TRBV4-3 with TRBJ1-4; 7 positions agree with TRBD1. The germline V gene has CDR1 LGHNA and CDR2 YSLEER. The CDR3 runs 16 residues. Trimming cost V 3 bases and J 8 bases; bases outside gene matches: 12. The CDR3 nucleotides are TGCGCCAGCAGCCAGGGGGCCAGGGGGATGTGGGAAAAACTGTTTTTT. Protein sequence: CASSQGARGMWEKLFF.

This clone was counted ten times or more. The CDR3 nucleotides read TGTGCCAGCAGCGTCTTCGGCAGCCCCTACGAGCAGTACTTC. Protein product: CASSVFGSPYEQYF. V and J are TRBV9 and TRBJ2-7; D remains unclear. The V end was cut by 2 bases, the J end by 2 bases, with 11 bases between. Germline assignment: CDR1 SGDLS and CDR2 YYNGEE. The CDR3 sequence is 14 residues long.

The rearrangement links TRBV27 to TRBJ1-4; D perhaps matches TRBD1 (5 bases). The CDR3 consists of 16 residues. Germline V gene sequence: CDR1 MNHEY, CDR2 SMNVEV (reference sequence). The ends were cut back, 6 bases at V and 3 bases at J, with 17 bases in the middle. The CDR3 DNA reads TGTGCCAGCAGCCCCTCCCCCCTGGGGCCTAATGAAAAACTGTTTTTT. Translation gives CASSPSPLGPNEKLFF.

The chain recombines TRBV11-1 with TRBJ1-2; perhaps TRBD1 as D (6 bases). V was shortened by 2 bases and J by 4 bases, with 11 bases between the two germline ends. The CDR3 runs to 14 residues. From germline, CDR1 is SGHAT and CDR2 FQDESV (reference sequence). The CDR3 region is CASSLRQGTYGYTF. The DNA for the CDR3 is TGTGCCAGCAGCTTACGTCAGGGGACCTATGGCTACACCTTC.

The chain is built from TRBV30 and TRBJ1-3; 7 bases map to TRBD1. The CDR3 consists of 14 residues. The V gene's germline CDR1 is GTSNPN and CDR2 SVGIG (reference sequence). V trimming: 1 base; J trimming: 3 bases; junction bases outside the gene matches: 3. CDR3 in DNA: TGTGCCTGGAGTGCAGGGGGGAATGGAAACACCATATATTTT. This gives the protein CAWSAGGNGNTIYF.

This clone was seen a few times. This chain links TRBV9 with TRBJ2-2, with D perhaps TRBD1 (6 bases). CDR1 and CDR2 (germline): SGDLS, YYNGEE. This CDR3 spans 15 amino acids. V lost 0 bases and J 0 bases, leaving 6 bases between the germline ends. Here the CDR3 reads CASSVDRANTGELFF. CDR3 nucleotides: TGTGCCAGCAGCGTAGACAGGGCGAACACCGGGGAGCTGTTTTTT.